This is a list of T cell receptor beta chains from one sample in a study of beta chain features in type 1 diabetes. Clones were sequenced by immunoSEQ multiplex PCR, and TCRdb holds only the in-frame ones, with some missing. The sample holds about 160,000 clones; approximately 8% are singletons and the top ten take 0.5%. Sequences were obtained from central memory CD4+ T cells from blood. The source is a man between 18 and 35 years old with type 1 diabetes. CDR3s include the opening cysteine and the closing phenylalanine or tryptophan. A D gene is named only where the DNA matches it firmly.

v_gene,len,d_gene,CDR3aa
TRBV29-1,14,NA,CSVKGGSRGTEAFF
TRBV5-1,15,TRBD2,CASTSGGRNTDTQYF
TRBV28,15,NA,CASSLGAGVGTEAFF
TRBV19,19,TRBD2,CASSILWTSGGANTGELFF
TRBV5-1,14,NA,CASSLGASTYEQYF
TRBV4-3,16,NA,CASSLGRGELSYGYTF
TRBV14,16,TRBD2,CASSQDPGSGGETQYF
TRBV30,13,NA,CAWSSGVNEKLFF
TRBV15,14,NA,CATSGFLSGGEAFF
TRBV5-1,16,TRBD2,CASSFSPSGEGETQYF
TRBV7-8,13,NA,CASSSNPGQKVHF
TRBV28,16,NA,CASSFAGAGANEKLFF
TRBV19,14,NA,CASSQGSYPNEQFF
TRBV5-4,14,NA,CASSSAALADTQYF
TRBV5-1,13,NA,CASSSQGMREQYF
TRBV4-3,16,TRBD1,CASSQATGGGTGELFF
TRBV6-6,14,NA,CASSYQGANTEAFF
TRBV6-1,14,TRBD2,CATIAGADWNEQFF
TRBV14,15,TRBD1,CASSLGQGGPHEQYF
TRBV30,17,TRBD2,CAWSKLAGGHSTDTQYF
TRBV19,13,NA,CASSIGQDHGYTF
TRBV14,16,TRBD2,CASSQDVRGTNNEQFF
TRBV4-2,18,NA,CASSQEPVTPSVAGELFF
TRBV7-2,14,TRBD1,CASSAQGGAYGYTF
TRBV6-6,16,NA,CASSPLAVGAQETQYF
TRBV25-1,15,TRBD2,CASSDWGGRTYEQYF
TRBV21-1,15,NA,CASSKYVGLNTEAFF
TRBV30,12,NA,CAWRTGADTQYF
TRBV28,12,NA,CASSQLFTEAFF
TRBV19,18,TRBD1,CASSPTGTGLSGANVLTF
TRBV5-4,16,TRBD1,CASSYEPGTGQETQYF
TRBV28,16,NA,CASRSLSGHINQPQHF
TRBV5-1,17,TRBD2,CASSFGLAGVGYNEQFF
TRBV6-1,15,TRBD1,CASRGTAGGSGPQHF
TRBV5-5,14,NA,CASSFRDMNTEAFF
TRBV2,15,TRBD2,CASTPSSGGADTQYF
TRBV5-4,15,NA,CASSLKGSTGNTIYF
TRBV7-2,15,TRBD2,CASSPPGGRSYEQYF
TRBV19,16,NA,CASSIYREPQNQPQHF
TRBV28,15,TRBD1,CASSHRQGKYNEQFF
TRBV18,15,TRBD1,CASSLGQESYNEQFF
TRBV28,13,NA,CASSFPGNGEQYF
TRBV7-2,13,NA,CASSFSKQETQYF
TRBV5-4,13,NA,CASSSETSSEQYF
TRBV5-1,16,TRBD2,CASSPPASGGGNEQFF